The source of this T cell receptor beta chain is a study of cytomegalovirus exposure and HLA in healthy donors. Study at large: Sequencing of about 179 million T cells in an earlier analysis found around 120 million unique TCR beta sequences.

PCR involved 60 Vbeta and 13 Jbeta primers. Only in-frame clones appear in the TCRdb table, and some are missing; sequencing was by immunoSEQ multiplex PCR. The sample carries over 200,000 clones, 65% to 75% recorded once. Concerning this clone: What it recognizes is unknown.

Findings and caveats of the study: TCR beta chains numbering some 150 were designated cytomegalovirus-associated. Several top significant clusters appeared, in a later analysis, to be linked to common viral pathogens.

The CDR3 extends over 14 amino acids. The V gene end was trimmed by 6 bases and the J gene end by 0 bases; junction bases not matched to a gene: 3. Germline V CDR1 and CDR2: MNHEY, SVGAGI. The sample taken for sequencing was PBMCs. The sequence was obtained from a woman in her twenties or thirties in good health and CMV-seronegative. The chain has TRBV6-5 and TRBJ2-7; 9 bases map to TRBD1. The CDR3 protein is CASSMGQGSYEQYF. For the CDR3, the DNA is TGTGCCAGCAGCATGGGACAGGGCTCCTACGAGCAGTACTTC.